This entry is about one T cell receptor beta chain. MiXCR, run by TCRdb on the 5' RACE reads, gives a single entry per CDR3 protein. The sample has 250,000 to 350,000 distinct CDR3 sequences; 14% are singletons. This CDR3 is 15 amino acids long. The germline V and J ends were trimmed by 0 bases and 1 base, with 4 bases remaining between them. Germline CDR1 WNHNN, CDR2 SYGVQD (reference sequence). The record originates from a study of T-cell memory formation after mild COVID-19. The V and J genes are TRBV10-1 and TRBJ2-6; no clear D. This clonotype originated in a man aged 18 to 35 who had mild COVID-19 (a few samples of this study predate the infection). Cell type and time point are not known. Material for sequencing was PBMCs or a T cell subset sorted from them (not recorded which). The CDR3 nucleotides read TGCGCCAGCAGTGAGTCAAAGTCTGGGGCCAACGTCCTGACTTTC. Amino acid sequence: CASSESKSGANVLTF.